This T cell receptor (beta chain) was captured in a study of T cells after somatic rescue of genetic block. Trimming cost V 2 bases and J 9 bases, with 11 bases left between them. Germline CDR1 MNHEY, CDR2 SVGAGI. This CDR3 spans 13 amino acids. This table comes from immunoSEQ multiplex PCR, and its TCRdb copy is limited to in-frame clones, with some not included. The table has fewer than 150,000 clones, 75% to 95% seen once. V and J are TRBV6-5 and TRBJ1-5, with D uncertain. This TCR came from a woman younger than 30. Input material: peripheral blood mononuclear cells (PBMCs). The CDR3 nucleotides are TGTGCCAGCAGTTACACGACCGGGAGGCCCCAGCATTTT. It encodes CASSYTTGRPQHF.